These 20 T cell receptor beta chains came from one sample sequenced in a study of T cell clonality in common variable immunodeficiency. TCRdb's table, derived via immunoSEQ multiplex PCR, lists solely in-frame clones and lacks some. The sample contains approximately 81,000 clones, none of them singletons. Sequences were obtained from peripheral blood mononuclear cells. The source is a person aged 18-70 years in good health.

In this sample, this clone turned up many times. The read stops 3 residues short of the end of the CDR3; the missing end is completed from the germline J gene. The rearrangement joins TRBV12-3 or TRBV12-4 to TRBJ2-3; TRBD1 might be the D (5 bases). Trimming shortened V by 3 bases and J by 6 bases, and 13 bases separated the two germline ends. The CDR3 consists of 14 residues. The CDR3 sequence: CASSLGPESDTQYF. CDR3 DNA (partial): TGTGCCAGCAGTTTGGGGCCAGAGTCGGATACG.

This clone was seen repeatedly, ten times or more. The CDR3 extends 3 residues past the end of the read, so its final part is completed from the germline J gene. The rearrangement links TRBV6-2 or TRBV6-3 to TRBJ1-2; D might be TRBD1 (5 bases). The CDR3 is 13 residues long. From germline, CDR1 is MNHEY and CDR2 SVGEGT. The CDR3 loop reads CASSYSGLERYTF. The CDR3 bases that were read are TGTGCCAGCAGTTATTCGGGACTCGAGCGC.

This clone was counted many times. From the germline J gene comes the end of the CDR3, since the read stops 3 residues before it. The rearrangement joins TRBV28 to TRBJ2-1, with no clear D. The germline V and J ends were trimmed by 5 bases and 0 bases, with 17 bases remaining between them. From germline, CDR1 is MDHEN and CDR2 SYDVKM. This CDR3 is 17 amino acids long. Partial CDR3 DNA: TGTGCCAGCAGTGATTCGACTGGCCGAGTCTCCTACAATGAG. The encoded protein is CASSDSTGRVSYNE. The CDR3 as a whole reads CASSDSTGRVSYNEQFF.

This clone was recorded at least ten times. The CDR3 goes on 3 residues after the read ends, and that part is filled in from the germline J gene. The chain links TRBV5-6 to TRBJ2-5, with D perhaps matching TRBD1 (6 bases). Germline V gives CDR1 SGHDT, CDR2 YYEEEE. The CDR3 loop spans 15 amino acids. Trimming left V 4 bases short and J 2 bases short, with 15 bases between. CDR3 sequence: CASSLTGRGQETQYF. The sequenced CDR3 bases are TGTGCCAGCAGCCTCACAGGGAGAGGGCAAGAGACC.

Many counts were recorded for this clone. The CDR3 goes on 3 residues after the read ends, and that part is filled in from the germline J gene. The chain couples TRBV20-1 to TRBJ2-3; 12 nucleotides align to TRBD2. Germline CDR1 and CDR2: DFQATT and SNEGSKA (reference sequence). This CDR3 comprises 15 residues. With V trimmed by 6 bases and J by 2 bases, 6 bases remained unmatched. CDR3 sequence reads: CSASGLAGLTDTQYF. The DNA read from the CDR3 is TGCAGTGCAAGCGGACTAGCGGGACTCACAGATACG.

This clone was recorded many times. Read coverage stops 3 residues before the CDR3 terminus; the germline J gene supplies the remainder. The chain couples TRBV2 to TRBJ2-1, with TRBD2 matching over 15 bases. The CDR3 has 15 amino acids. Germline CDR1 reads SNHLY; CDR2 reads FYNNEI. The V gene end was trimmed by 11 bases and the J gene end by 6 bases; junction bases not matched to a gene: 8. CDR3 DNA, as far as it was read: TGTGCCTTGAGGGAGGGACTAGCGGGAGGCAATGAG. Protein: CALREGLAGGNE. The whole CDR3 sequence is CALREGLAGGNEQFF.

This clone was seen many times. The sequence runs out 3 residues before the end of the CDR3; the remainder is reconstructed from the germline J gene. The rearrangement uses TRBV29-1 and TRBJ2-7, with D hard to call. Germline V gives CDR1 SQVTM, CDR2 ANQGSEA. Between the trimmed V and J ends, which lost 3 bases and 6 bases, there was a span of 12 bases. This CDR3 region has 12 residues. The CDR3: CSVESAQREQYF. CDR3 DNA, as far as it was read: TGCAGCGTTGAGTCAGCGCAGCGCGAG.

At least ten counts were recorded for this clone. The DNA ends 3 residues before the CDR3 does, and the rest of the CDR3 is filled in from the germline J gene. The V call is TRBV7-3, the J call TRBJ1-1; unclear D gene. CDR1 and CDR2 from the germline V gene are SGHTA and FQGTGA. The CDR3 spans 13 residues. The V and J ends lost 0 bases and 5 bases respectively, with 7 bases between them. The DNA read from the CDR3 is TGTGCCAGCAGCTTAACTCCTGTTACTGAA. It translates to CASSLTPVTE. The entire CDR3 is CASSLTPVTEAFF.

This clone was seen many times. With the read ending 3 residues before the CDR3 end, the germline J gene is used to fill in that end. The chain joins TRBV5-1 to TRBJ1-5, with 10 bases aligning to TRBD1. J was trimmed by 4 bases and V by 0 bases; bases with no gene match: 1. The germline CDR1 and CDR2 sequences are SGHRS and YFSETQ. The CDR3 length is 15 residues. The DNA read from the CDR3 is TGCGCCAGCAGCTTGGAGGGACAGGGGAATCAGCCC. It is translated as CASSLEGQGNQP. The whole CDR3 reads CASSLEGQGNQPQHF.

This clone was seen ten or more times. Read sequence stops 3 residues before the CDR3 end, and the germline J gene provides the missing end. V gene TRBV19 combines with J gene TRBJ2-5, with D maybe TRBD1 (5 bases). Trimming removed 3 bases at V and 5 bases at J, with 16 bases between. Germline V gene data show CDR1 as LNHDA and CDR2 as SQIVND (reference sequence). The CDR3 runs to 15 residues. The sequenced part of the CDR3 DNA is TGTGCCAGTAGTATTTCGTCAGGGTTTGGGGAGACC. This encodes CASSISSGFGET. The full CDR3 reads CASSISSGFGETQYF.

In this sample, this clone turned up many times. The read gets to within 3 residues of the CDR3 end, and the germline J gene fills in the rest. V gene TRBV20-1 combines with J gene TRBJ2-1; TRBD1 agrees at 7 bases. The germline V gene has CDR1 DFQATT and CDR2 SNEGSKA (reference sequence). The CDR3 is made up of 15 amino acids. V lost 3 bases and J lost 3; bases outside the gene matches: 8. CDR3 DNA (partial): TGCAGTGCTAGCGGTCGACAGGGAGACTACAATGAG. Amino acid sequence: CSASGRQGDYNE. The CDR3, in full, reads CSASGRQGDYNEQFF.

The sample holds many counts of this clone. The sequenced fragment ends 3 residues before the CDR3 boundary, so the rest is inferred from the germline J gene. The genes are TRBV19 and TRBJ1-1; TRBD1 matches 12 bases. This CDR3 spans 14 amino acids. Germline assignment: CDR1 LNHDA and CDR2 SQIVND (reference sequence). The CDR3 loop is CASRRDRGPWGAFF. The covered CDR3 bases are TGTGCCAGTAGGAGGGACAGGGGGCCTTGGGGA.

This clone was recorded many times. The read stops 3 residues short of the end of the CDR3; the missing end is completed from the germline J gene. The genes are TRBV15 and TRBJ2-2; TRBD1 is a possible D gene (6 bases). The CDR3 has 16 amino acids. CDR1 and CDR2 from the germline V gene are LNHNV and YYDKDF (reference sequence). V shed 1 base and J shed 2 bases, with 11 bases lying between them. This chain's CDR3 is CATSRAGRGNTGELFF. The CDR3 bases that were read are TGTGCCACCAGCAGAGCTGGCAGGGGTAACACCGGGGAG. The full variable domain, with the rest looked up from reference TRBV15 and TRBJ2-2, is DAMVIQNPRYQVTQFGKPVTLSCSQTLNHNVMYWYQQKSSQAPKLLFHYYDKDFNNEADTPDNFQSRRPNTSFCFLDIRSPGLGDTAMYLCATSRAGRGNTGELFFGEGSRLTVL.

Many counts were recorded for this clone. The covered CDR3 bases are TGCGCCAGCAGCTTGGTCCCTAGGGGGAACGAG. Its translation is CASSLVPRGNE. Given in full, the CDR3 is CASSLVPRGNEQYF. This sequence joins TRBV5-1 and TRBJ2-7; perhaps TRBD1 as D (6 bases). The observed sequence ends 3 residues before the CDR3 terminus, with the missing tail filled in from the germline J gene. The germline V gene encodes CDR1 SGHRS and CDR2 YFSETQ. V shed 0 bases and J shed 5 bases, with 12 bases lying between them. The length of the CDR3 is 14 residues.

This clone has ten or more counts. The CDR3 goes on 3 residues after the read ends, and that part is filled in from the germline J gene. The chain employs TRBV2 and TRBJ2-5; a weak D match, TRBD1 (5 bases). The germline V gene encodes CDR1 SNHLY and CDR2 FYNNEI. V shed 7 bases and J shed 0 bases, with 12 bases lying between them. The CDR3 runs to 14 residues. CDR3 DNA, as far as it was read: TGTGCCAGCACGCGACAGCGTAACCAAGAGACC. This encodes CASTRQRNQET. In full, the CDR3 reads CASTRQRNQETQYF.

In this sample, this clone turned up many times. The read terminates 3 residues before the CDR3 end, so the remaining end is supplied by the germline J gene. The rearrangement joins TRBV7-2 to TRBJ2-3, with TRBD2 matching over 15 bases. The CDR3 is 14 residues long. Looked up from germline, CDR1 is SGHTA and CDR2 is FQGNSA. Partial CDR3 DNA: TGTGCCAGCAGCCACGGACTAGCGGGAGGGACG. It specifies CASSHGLAGGT. The full CDR3 is CASSHGLAGGTQYF.

Note on this clone: The read terminates 3 residues before the CDR3 end, so the remaining end is supplied by the germline J gene. The chain couples TRBV20-1 to TRBJ1-5, with D perhaps matching TRBD1 (5 bases). The CDR3 runs 14 residues. The V end lost 5 bases, the J end lost 8 bases, and 19 bases lay between the germline ends. CDR1 is DFQATT, CDR2 SNEGSKA, per germline (reference sequence). The part of the CDR3 DNA that was read is TGCAGTGCTGGGCAGGGTCCCGCGAGTGAGCCC. Translating it yields CSAGQGPASEP. The complete CDR3 sequence is CSAGQGPASEPQHF.

This clone was recorded at least ten times. The DNA ends 3 residues before the CDR3 does, and the rest of the CDR3 is filled in from the germline J gene. The chain uses TRBV19 and TRBJ2-7, with 12 bases identical to TRBD1. V gave up 4 bases and J gave up 5 bases; unmatched junction bases: 6. The CDR3 has 15 residues. CDR1 LNHDA and CDR2 SQIVND come from the germline V gene (reference sequence). The sequenced CDR3 bases are TGTGCCAGTAGTACTACCGGGACAGGGGGCGACGAG. This codes for CASSTTGTGGDE. The entire CDR3 protein is CASSTTGTGGDEQYF.

This clone was seen ten or more times. The read is 3 residues too short to cover the CDR3 end, so that end is filled in from the germline J gene. The V call is TRBV7-3, the J call TRBJ2-1; 10 nucleotides agree with TRBD2. This CDR3 region has 16 residues. V dropped 5 bases and J dropped 0; count of bases not matched to a gene: 4. CDR1 and CDR2 from the germline V gene are SGHTA and FQGTGA. The CDR3 DNA, read in part, is TGTGCCAGCAGCCGTTCTAGCGGGAGCTCCTACAATGAG. This translates into CASSRSSGSSYNE. The whole CDR3 region reads CASSRSSGSSYNEQFF.

This clone came up many times. With the read ending 3 residues before the CDR3 end, the germline J gene is used to fill in that end. This sequence joins TRBV6-2 or TRBV6-3 and TRBJ2-7; TRBD1 agrees at 7 bases. The length of the CDR3 is 14 residues. Germline CDR1 is MNHEY and CDR2 is SVGEGT. The J segment lost 5 bases and the V segment lost 5 bases, leaving 9 bases of the junction unmatched. The CDR3 loop reads CASSRYRGANEQYF. The CDR3 DNA, read in part, is TGTGCCAGCAGTCGCTACAGGGGAGCCAACGAG.